The clone carrying this T cell receptor beta chain was observed a few times. Its target is not known. This entry belongs to a study of identical twins. Regarding the study as a whole: Partial confounding of zero-insertion analyses by invariant MAIT and iNKT cells was possible. Among beta out-of-frame sequences, excess sharing between twins appeared weaker.

TCRdb used MiXCR to reprocess the 5' RACE reads, holding one entry per CDR3 protein. Altogether 250,000 to 350,000 distinct CDR3 sequences are present, roughly 8.6% being singletons, with the ten largest covering 2.1%. These data are also associated with another study on yellow fever vaccine responses in identical twins.

The receptor's source is a woman between 18 and 30 years old in good health. The sequenced material came from memory (CD45RO+) T cells sorted from blood.

CDR3 protein: CASSLLEDRGNEKLFF. The DNA of the CDR3 is TGTGCCAGCAGCCTGTTAGAGGACCGAGGAAATGAAAAACTGTTTTTT. The genes are TRBV7-8 and TRBJ1-4; D is unclear. Germline CDR1 and CDR2: SGHVS and FQNEAQ. CDR3 length: 16 amino acids. V was pared by 5 bases and J by 5 bases, with 18 bases between.